Here is one T cell receptor (beta chain) with its context. TCRdb's copy holds only in-frame clones and misses some; the assay was immunoSEQ multiplex PCR. The sample has about 76,000 clones; around 93% are singletons. This entry belongs to a study of T cell changes during pregnancy in multiple sclerosis. The CDR3 runs to 15 residues. The V gene's germline CDR1 is SGHDN and CDR2 FVKESK. The trim removed 4 bases at V and 0 bases at J, leaving 3 bases unmatched. Sample: peripheral blood, taken in the second trimester of pregnancy. This TCR was sampled from a female donor with multiple sclerosis, enrolled in a pregnancy study. The chain is built from TRBV14 and TRBJ1-3; 7 bases map to TRBD1. The CDR3 loop is CASSPPGGSGNTIYF. The CDR3 DNA reads TGTGCCAGCAGCCCTCCAGGGGGCTCTGGAAACACCATATATTTT.